Listed here are 13 T cell receptor beta chains from one sample, sequenced in a study of immune heterogeneity within non-small cell lung tumors. With around 0.6 ug used per sample, the template was genomic DNA from bulk tumor. Biopsy collection occurred during surgery, with several far-apart biopsies per primary tumor. Patients underwent curative surgery for untreated, newly diagnosed non-small cell lung cancer. Multiplex PCR amplified the TCR beta CDR3 region. Its first round ran for around 10 cycles with 32 V and 13 J primers. TCRdb itself ran the multiplex PCR reads through MiXCR, one entry per CDR3 protein. The sample yields under 5,500 distinct CDR3 sequences, roughly a fifth seen once. The specimen sequenced was lung tumor tissue. These receptor sequences come from a man aged 65 to 85 with non-small cell lung cancer.

The CDR3 DNA sequence: TGCGCCAGCAGCCCCTTTGGGGCCAACGTCCTGACTTTC. Translating it yields CASSPFGANVLTF. The chain couples TRBV4-1 to TRBJ2-6, with no clear D. Germline V CDR1 and CDR2: MGHRA, YSYEKL. The CDR3 loop spans 13 amino acids. Trimming pared 4 bases from V and 3 bases from J, leaving 4 bases between.

The chain is built from TRBV7-9 and TRBJ1-5; TRBD1 might be the D (6 bases). The CDR3 is 16 amino acids. Germline V CDR1 and CDR2: SEHNR, FQNEAQ (reference sequence). V was trimmed by 0 bases and J by 2 bases, leaving 11 bases between them. The CDR3 nucleotides read TGTGCCAGCAGCTTAGCGGGGGGGCCGGGCAATCAGCCCCAGCATTTT. Its protein is CASSLAGGPGNQPQHF.

This clonotype is medium-sized. This sequence joins TRBV25-1 and TRBJ1-1; unclear D gene. V was trimmed by 9 bases and J by 0 bases, leaving 8 bases between them. CDR1 and CDR2 (germline): MGHDK, SYGVNS. CDR3 size: 12 residues. Here the CDR3 reads CASSTVNTEAFF. The CDR3 DNA follows: TGTGCCAGTTCCACAGTGAACACTGAAGCTTTCTTT.

This clonotype showed up just a few times. V is TRBV20-1 and J is TRBJ2-4; TRBD1 or TRBD2 may be the D gene (6 bases each). The CDR3 loop spans 13 amino acids. Deletions cut 3 bases from V and 10 bases from J, with 16 bases between. Per germline, CDR1 DFQATT and CDR2 SNEGSKA (reference sequence). CDR3 loop: CSARSGQGRIQYF. The CDR3 coding sequence is TGCAGTGCTAGGAGCGGTCAGGGGAGGATTCAGTACTTC.

By share, this clonotype counts as medium-sized. V gene TRBV20-1 combines with J gene TRBJ2-2; the match to TRBD2 covers 11 bases. With 0 bases clipped from V and 3 bases from J, the junction kept 0 bases outside the gene matches. CDR1 is DFQATT, CDR2 SNEGSKA, per germline (reference sequence). The CDR3 consists of 15 residues. The CDR3 DNA reads as TGCAGTGCTAGAGAACTAGCGGGAGACACCGGGGAGCTGTTTTTT. Translated: CSARELAGDTGELFF.

This clonotype came up a few times. J is TRBJ1-2 and V is TRBV9; D is uncertain. Deletions cut 0 bases from V and 4 bases from J, with 7 bases between. The CDR3 length is 13 residues. Germline V gene data show CDR1 as SGDLS and CDR2 as YYNGEE. The DNA of the CDR3 is TGTGCCAGCAGCGTAGGATTTGGCTATGGCTACACCTTC. It specifies CASSVGFGYGYTF.

This clonotype was seen only a few times. This chain joins TRBV20-1 and TRBJ2-1; the match to TRBD2 covers 8 bases. Germline V gives CDR1 DFQATT, CDR2 SNEGSKA (reference sequence). The length of the CDR3 is 16 residues. V shed 0 bases and J 5 bases; nucleotides not matched to a gene: 9. CDR3 in DNA: TGCAGTGCTAGAGATCCTCTGGCGGGAGGAAACAATGAGCAGTTCTTC. Translating it yields CSARDPLAGGNNEQFF.

This clonotype is labeled as medium-sized. The chain links TRBV7-9 to TRBJ2-2; no clear D gene. The CDR3 consists of 13 residues. V shed 3 bases and J shed 6 bases, with 8 bases lying between them. Germline assignment: CDR1 SEHNR and CDR2 FQNEAQ (reference sequence). As DNA, the CDR3 is TGTGCCAGCAGCTTGTCTTGGGCCGGGGAGCTGTTTTTT. It encodes CASSLSWAGELFF.

This clonotype is categorized as medium-sized. The CDR3 sequence is CAITQGSTGNTIYF. The CDR3 nucleotides read TGTGCCATCACCCAGGGTAGCACTGGAAACACCATATATTTT. The gene calls are TRBV10-3 and TRBJ1-3, with a tentative D call TRBD1 (5 bases). The germline CDR1 and CDR2 sequences are ENHRY and SYGVKD. There are 14 residues in the CDR3. V lost 7 bases, J lost 2 bases, and 12 bases lay in between.

V and J are TRBV3-1 and TRBJ2-2, with 9 nucleotides matching TRBD2. The V segment lost 5 bases and the J segment 4 bases; nucleotides outside the gene matches: 14. Germline V gene lookup returns CDR1 LGHDT and CDR2 YNNKEL (reference sequence). The CDR3 spans 18 residues. CDR3 loop: CASSITAGGTRGTGELFF. CDR3 nucleotides: TGTGCCAGCAGCATCACTGCGGGAGGGACTAGAGGCACCGGGGAGCTGTTTTTT.

As to this clonotype: The junction differs from germline at one of its ends, possibly a read error. This chain joins TRBV24-1 and TRBJ1-3; D remains ambiguous. The CDR3 length is 15 residues. The germline V gene encodes CDR1 KGHDR and CDR2 SFDVKD. CDR3 coding DNA: TGTGCCACCAATGATTCTGTAAGCTCTGGAAACACCATATATTTT. It translates to CATNDSVSSGNTIYF.

As regards this clonotype: A much larger clone sits a single nucleotide away, making a read error possible. The J gene is TRBJ2-3, the V gene TRBV10-1; D is perhaps TRBD1 (7 bases). Germline CDR1 is WNHNN and CDR2 is SYGVQD (reference sequence). The CDR3 has 14 residues. The CDR3 nucleotides read TGCGCCAGAAGTGGGGGGACAGCCCCAGATACGCAGTATTTT. Translation gives CARSGGTAPDTQYF.

This sequence joins TRBV18 and TRBJ1-1; D is ambiguous. Germline CDR1 is KGHSH and CDR2 is LQKENI. There are 15 residues in the CDR3. The germline V and J ends were trimmed by 3 bases and 0 bases, with 11 bases remaining between them. The CDR3: CASSPRADMNTEAFF. The DNA of the CDR3 is TGTGCCAGCTCACCTAGGGCTGATATGAACACTGAAGCTTTCTTT.